These 22 T cell receptor beta chains originate from one sample sequenced in a study of blood T cell repertoires in COVID-19. Some clones are missing from TCRdb's copy, which holds only in-frame ones; the method was immunoSEQ multiplex PCR. Counted here are over 200,000 clones, 80% to 90% occurring once; the ten biggest clones make up 2% to 3%. Specimen: peripheral blood. These receptors all come from a woman in her fifties or sixties with acute or convalescent COVID-19.

V is TRBV20-1 and J is TRBJ2-5; possible D gene TRBD1, 5 bases. The CDR3 sequence is 14 residues long. V was cut by 3 bases and J by 1 base, with 12 bases left in between. The V gene's germline CDR1 is DFQATT and CDR2 SNEGSKA (reference sequence). CDR3 in DNA: TGCAGTGCTAGTTTTGAAGGGGCCCAAGAGACCCAGTACTTC. It translates to CSASFEGAQETQYF.

Here the CDR3 reads CASSSASAGDINEQFF. The CDR3 nucleotides are TGTGCCAGTAGTAGTGCCAGCGCAGGGGATATTAATGAGCAGTTCTTC. The V call is TRBV19, the J call TRBJ2-1, with a weak D call TRBD1 (6 bases). Trimming took 4 bases from V and 7 from J, leaving 20 bases between them. The CDR3 spans 16 residues. The germline V gene has CDR1 LNHDA and CDR2 SQIVND (reference sequence).

This chain uses TRBV5-1 with TRBJ2-5; 7 nucleotides match TRBD2. Germline V CDR1 and CDR2: SGHRS, YFSETQ. The CDR3 runs 13 residues. The V gene end was trimmed by 5 bases and the J gene end by 5 bases; junction bases not matched to a gene: 6. The CDR3 sequence is CASRSGGGETQYF. CDR3 DNA: TGCGCCAGCAGATCGGGAGGCGGTGAGACCCAGTACTTC. The full variable domain, with the rest looked up from reference TRBV5-1 and TRBJ2-5, is KAGVTQTPRYLIKTRGQQVTLSCSPISGHRSVSWYQQTPGQGLQFLFEYFSETQRNKGNFPGRFSGRQFSNSRSEMNVSTLELGDSALYLCASRSGGGETQYFGPGTRLLVL.

Here the CDR3 DNA reads TGTGCCAGCAGCGTCTGGCAGCTAGACACCGGGGAGCTGTTTTTT. This gives the protein CASSVWQLDTGELFF. This chain joins TRBV9 and TRBJ2-2, with D unresolved. The CDR3 totals 15 residues. CDR1 is SGDLS, CDR2 YYNGEE, per germline. The V end was cut by 2 bases, the J end by 3 bases, with 11 bases between.

The rearrangement links TRBV6-5 to TRBJ2-7; perhaps TRBD2 as D (5 bases). The germline V and J ends were trimmed by 8 bases and 0 bases, with 14 bases remaining between them. Per the germline V gene, CDR1 is MNHEY and CDR2 is SVGAGI. The CDR3 runs to 14 residues. DNA of the CDR3: TGTGCCAGCGCCGAGGACTGGAGCTCCTACGAGCAGTACTTC. As protein: CASAEDWSSYEQYF.

The J gene is TRBJ1-6, the V gene TRBV12-3 or TRBV12-4, with D hard to call. The CDR3 totals 13 residues. With 3 bases removed from V and 10 bases from J, the gap between germline ends came to 10 bases. CDR3 DNA sequence: TGTGCCAGCAGTTTTGAGGGAGGGTCACCCCTCCACTTT. Its translation: CASSFEGGSPLHF.

This clone appeared many times. Here the CDR3 DNA reads TGTGCCAGTAGTGATTGGAAGAAAGGGACAGGGAATCAGCCCCAGCATTTT. Translating gives CASSDWKKGTGNQPQHF. This sequence joins TRBV19 and TRBJ1-5, with TRBD1 matching over 9 bases. V shed 5 bases and J 4 bases; nucleotides not matched to a gene: 12. Germline loops: CDR1 LNHDA, CDR2 SQIVND (reference sequence). This CDR3 is 17 amino acids long.

The genes are TRBV6-2 or TRBV6-3 and TRBJ2-1, with 7 nucleotides matching TRBD1. The CDR3 totals 18 residues. Germline lookup yields CDR1 MNHEY and CDR2 SVGEGT. The V and J ends lost 0 bases and 2 bases, in that order; junction bases with no gene match: 10. Here the CDR3 reads CASSYSIYGDRPYNEQFF. The CDR3 DNA follows: TGTGCCAGCAGTTACTCGATTTACGGGGACAGACCCTACAATGAGCAGTTCTTC.

This rearrangement joins TRBV7-9 to TRBJ2-7; TRBD2 might be the D (7 bases). CDR1 and CDR2 (germline): SEHNR, FQNEAQ (reference sequence). The CDR3 loop spans 14 amino acids. Trimming stripped 4 bases from V and 6 bases from J, with 16 bases between. CDR3 protein: CASSSPGGLGEQYF. The CDR3 DNA reads as TGTGCCAGCAGCTCCCCCGGGGGGCTGGGCGAGCAGTACTTC.

This CDR3 reads CATSDFGGGQETQYF. The CDR3 DNA follows: TGTGCCACCAGTGATTTCGGGGGGGGTCAAGAGACCCAGTACTTC. J is TRBJ2-5 and V is TRBV24-1, with 8 bases lining up with TRBD2. V shed 1 base and J 2 bases; nucleotides not matched to a gene: 2. Germline V CDR1 and CDR2: KGHDR, SFDVKD. The CDR3 runs 15 residues.

V usage is TRBV18 and J usage is TRBJ1-1; 11 nucleotides line up with TRBD1. CDR1 is KGHSH, CDR2 LQKENI, per germline. The CDR3 has 18 residues. V lost 3 bases and J lost 2; bases outside the gene matches: 11. CDR3 in amino acids: CASSPKRDRGIVNTEAFF. As DNA, the CDR3 is TGTGCCAGCTCACCTAAACGGGACAGGGGGATCGTAAACACTGAAGCTTTCTTT. The full variable domain, in which reference TRBV18 and TRBJ1-1 provide the parts outside the CDR3, is NAGVMQNPRHLVRRRGQEARLRCSPMKGHSHVYWYRQLPEEGLKFMVYLQKENIIDESGMPKERFSAEFPKEGPSILRIQQVVRGDSAAYFCASSPKRDRGIVNTEAFFGQGTRLTVV.

In DNA form, the CDR3 reads TGTGCCAGCAGCCGTGACAGTGGGAACACTGAAGCTTTCTTT. As protein: CASSRDSGNTEAFF. V gene TRBV7-2 combines with J gene TRBJ1-1; D might be TRBD1 (5 bases). The CDR3 spans 14 residues. V was trimmed by 5 bases and J by 1 base, leaving 11 bases between them. The V gene's germline CDR1 is SGHTA and CDR2 FQGNSA.

In this sample, this clone turned up once. The V gene is TRBV18, the J gene TRBJ1-1; 7 positions agree with TRBD1. Losses at the gene ends were 7 bases for V and 8 bases for J; bases not matched to a gene: 7. CDR3 length: 12 residues. Germline V gene data show CDR1 as KGHSH and CDR2 as LQKENI. The CDR3 sequence is CASLGNRGEAFF. The CDR3 region has the DNA TGTGCCAGCTTAGGGAACAGGGGCGAAGCTTTCTTT.

The chain couples TRBV7-3 to TRBJ1-5; D perhaps matches TRBD1 (5 bases). V lost 5 bases, J lost 3 bases, and 8 bases lay in between. The CDR3 is 13 residues long. CDR1 SGHTA and CDR2 FQGTGA come from the germline V gene. This CDR3 reads CASSRGANQPQHF. CDR3 in DNA: TGTGCCAGCAGCCGCGGGGCCAATCAGCCCCAGCATTTT. Full variable domain (outside the CDR3, taken from reference TRBV7-3 and TRBJ1-5): GAGVSQTPSNKVTEKGKYVELRCDPISGHTALYWYRQSLGQGPEFLIYFQGTGAADDSGLPNDRFFAVRPEGSVSTLKIQRTERGDSAVYLCASSRGANQPQHFGDGTRLSIL.

J is TRBJ1-3 and V is TRBV27, with 8 nucleotides matching TRBD1. The CDR3 is made up of 13 amino acids. Germline CDR1 MNHEY, CDR2 SMNVEV (reference sequence). The trim removed 7 bases at V and 2 bases at J, leaving 1 base unmatched. The CDR3 nucleotides read TGTGCCAGCAAGACAGGGGCTGGAAACACCATATATTTT. It yields the protein CASKTGAGNTIYF.

The rearrangement joins TRBV2 to TRBJ2-3, with 8 bases lining up with TRBD1. J lost 3 bases, V lost 10 bases, and 9 bases had no gene match. This CDR3 has 14 amino acids. CDR1 and CDR2 from the germline V gene are SNHLY and FYNNEI. The CDR3 nucleotides are TGTGCCACCAAAGACAGGGGTGTAACAGATACGCAGTATTTT. Translated: CATKDRGVTDTQYF. The full variable domain, in which reference TRBV2 and TRBJ2-3 provide the parts outside the CDR3, is EPEVTQTPSHQVTQMGQEVILRCVPISNHLYFYWYRQILGQKVEFLVSFYNNEISEKSEIFDDQFSVERPDGSNFTLKIRSTKLEDSAMYFCATKDRGVTDTQYFGPGTRLTVL.

The V and J genes are TRBV28 and TRBJ1-2; 7 bases are a match to TRBD1. The CDR3 runs to 14 residues. Germline V gene lookup returns CDR1 MDHEN and CDR2 SYDVKM. The trim removed 6 bases at V and 7 bases at J, leaving 11 bases unmatched. The CDR3 region has the DNA TGTGCCAGCAGATACCAAGACAGGGCTGGTGGCTACACCTTC. Its protein product is CASRYQDRAGGYTF.

This chain links TRBV19 with TRBJ1-1; TRBD1 matches 10 bases. Germline-derived CDR1 and CDR2 are LNHDA and SQIVND (reference sequence). The CDR3 loop spans 14 amino acids. The ends lost 5 bases at V and 7 bases at J; junction bases unmatched: 7. The CDR3 DNA sequence: TGTGCCAGTAGTCCGGGACAGGGGAAAAATGAAGCTTTCTTT. This codes for CASSPGQGKNEAFF. Supplemented by reference TRBV19 and TRBJ1-1, the full variable domain reads DGGITQSPKYLFRKEGQNVTLSCEQNLNHDAMYWYRQDPGQGLRLIYYSQIVNDFQKGDIAEGYSVSREKKESFPLTVTSAQKNPTAFYLCASSPGQGKNEAFFGQGTRLTVV.

This chain links TRBV2 with TRBJ1-2; 7 nucleotides line up with TRBD1. Germline V gene sequence: CDR1 SNHLY, CDR2 FYNNEI. With 5 bases clipped from V and 4 bases from J, the junction kept 4 bases outside the gene matches. The CDR3 contains 13 residues. CDR3 in DNA: TGTGCCAGCAGTTTGACAGGGACCTATGGCTACACCTTC. This gives the protein CASSLTGTYGYTF.

The chain links TRBV27 to TRBJ2-7; possibly TRBD2 for D (6 bases). CDR1 is MNHEY and CDR2 is SMNVEV in the germline V gene (reference sequence). CDR3 length: 15 residues. The ends were cut back, 9 bases at V and 2 bases at J, with 20 bases in the middle. The CDR3 region is CASRRAGDFTYEQYF. CDR3 bases: TGTGCCAGTCGAAGAGCCGGGGACTTTACCTACGAGCAGTACTTC.

The chain links TRBV28 to TRBJ1-2; 8 positions agree with TRBD1. The germline V gene has CDR1 MDHEN and CDR2 SYDVKM. Trimming removed 5 bases from V and 2 bases from J; junction bases left unmatched: 4. CDR3 length: 14 residues. CDR3 coding DNA: TGTGCCAGCAGTCCGGACAGGGCCAACTATGGCTACACCTTC. Translation: CASSPDRANYGYTF.

The genes are TRBV5-1 and TRBJ1-6; no clear D. The CDR3 extends over 14 amino acids. Germline V CDR1 and CDR2: SGHRS, YFSETQ. V was cut by 4 bases and J by 4 bases, with 9 bases left in between. The CDR3 DNA follows: TGCGCCAGCAGCGTGGCGGGTTATAATTCACCCCTCCACTTT. Protein: CASSVAGYNSPLHF.